The next 32 T cell receptor beta chains were all read from a single sample in a study of vaccination and CD4 T cells after COVID-19. The treatment here: approximately 10-day PBMC culture with coronavirus spike peptide pools or control peptides (ViraFEST assay). CD4+ T cells that had been cultured provided DNA sequenced with the Oncomine TCR Beta short-read assay. TCRdb used MiXCR to reprocess the PCR reads, holding one entry per CDR3 protein. The sample includes about 15,000 distinct CDR3 sequences, approximately 47% seen only once; the top ten take around 14%. Their recognized antigens are unknown. Specimen: CD4+ T cells from blood, cultured in vitro. The receptors were gathered from a human donor who had recovered from COVID-19.

The chain joins TRBV3-1 to TRBJ1-2, with a possible D match to TRBD1 (5 bases). The CDR3 runs to 13 residues. The V end was cut by 3 bases, the J end by 7 bases, with 12 bases between. Germline CDR1 LGHDT, CDR2 YNNKEL (reference sequence). CDR3: CASSHGGRSGYTF. The CDR3 bases are TGTGCCAGCAGCCATGGGGGGAGGAGTGGCTACACCTTC.

The V gene is TRBV5-1, the J gene TRBJ2-7; TRBD2 agrees at 11 bases. CDR3 length: 16 amino acids. The V gene end was trimmed by 4 bases and the J gene end by 3 bases; junction bases not matched to a gene: 9. From germline, CDR1 is SGHRS and CDR2 YFSETQ. CDR3 DNA: TGCGCCAGCAGCGGACCAACTAGCGGGAGCTTCTACGAGCAGTACTTC. It encodes CASSGPTSGSFYEQYF.

This sequence joins TRBV7-9 and TRBJ2-1; TRBD1 aligns across 12 bases. Losses at the gene ends were 7 bases for V and 7 bases for J; bases not matched to a gene: 5. The CDR3 length is 14 residues. CDR1 and CDR2 (germline): SEHNR, FQNEAQ (reference sequence). The CDR3 loop is CASTRDRGPNEQFF. In nucleotides, the CDR3 is TGTGCCAGCACTAGGGACAGGGGGCCTAATGAGCAGTTCTTC.

V is TRBV27 and J is TRBJ2-2; D may be TRBD2 (6 bases). Germline V gene data show CDR1 as MNHEY and CDR2 as SMNVEV (reference sequence). V gave up 5 bases and J gave up 2 bases, with 15 bases separating them. The length of the CDR3 is 16 residues. CDR3 in amino acids: CASSPWVAANTGELFF. The CDR3, as DNA: TGTGCCAGCAGTCCCTGGGTAGCGGCCAACACCGGGGAGCTGTTTTTT.

This clonotype was seen a handful of times. This rearrangement joins TRBV19 to TRBJ1-2; D gene ambiguous. Germline loops: CDR1 LNHDA, CDR2 SQIVND (reference sequence). The V end was cut by 4 bases, the J end by 3 bases, with 15 bases between. This CDR3 is built from 15 residues. CDR3: CASSNRLGKYYGYTF. The CDR3 nucleotides are TGTGCCAGTAGTAATAGACTCGGGAAATACTATGGCTACACCTTC. The full variable domain, with the rest looked up from reference TRBV19 and TRBJ1-2, is DGGITQSPKYLFRKEGQNVTLSCEQNLNHDAMYWYRQDPGQGLRLIYYSQIVNDFQKGDIAEGYSVSREKKESFPLTVTSAQKNPTAFYLCASSNRLGKYYGYTFGSGTRLTVV.

V gene TRBV11-2 combines with J gene TRBJ2-1; 7 nucleotides align to TRBD2. Germline lookup yields CDR1 SGHAT and CDR2 FQNNGV. V lost 6 bases, J lost 7 bases, and 3 bases stayed unmatched. CDR3 length: 12 residues. The CDR3 is CASSSRENEQFF. CDR3 coding DNA: TGTGCCAGCAGTTCGCGGGAGAATGAGCAGTTCTTC. The entire variable domain, with the rest obtained from reference TRBV11-2 and TRBJ2-1, is as follows: EAGVAQSPRYKIIEKRQSVAFWCNPISGHATLYWYQQILGQGPKLLIQFQNNGVVDDSQLPKDRFSAERLKGVDSTLKIQPAKLEDSAVYLCASSSRENEQFFGPGTRLTVL.

The rearrangement uses TRBV7-2 and TRBJ1-2; D may be TRBD1 (5 bases). Germline V gives CDR1 SGHTA, CDR2 FQGNSA. Trimming took 4 bases from V and 8 from J, leaving 11 bases between them. The CDR3 spans 12 residues. The CDR3, as DNA: TGTGCCAGCAGCTCTCTTCGACAGGGCTACACCTTC. Its translation is CASSSLRQGYTF. The variable domain in full, with the rest retrieved from reference TRBV7-2 and TRBJ1-2, is GAGVSQSPSNKVTEKGKDVELRCDPISGHTALYWYRQSLGQGLEFLIYFQGNSAPDKSGLPSDRFSAERTGGSVSTLTIQRTQQEDSAVYLCASSSLRQGYTFGSGTRLTVV.

J is TRBJ2-1 and V is TRBV7-6; D is unclear. The germline V and J ends were trimmed by 5 bases and 3 bases, with 17 bases remaining between them. Germline assignment: CDR1 SGHVS and CDR2 FNYEAQ. This CDR3 comprises 16 residues. The CDR3 DNA reads as TGTGCCAGCAGCCCCTACGCCCAGCAGATCTACAATGAGCAGTTCTTC. It codes for CASSPYAQQIYNEQFF.

V and J are TRBV11-2 and TRBJ2-2; no clear D. CDR3 length: 14 amino acids. Germline lookup yields CDR1 SGHAT and CDR2 FQNNGV. Trimming removed 2 bases from V and 5 bases from J, with 9 bases in between. In DNA, the CDR3 is TGTGCCAGCAGCTTAACCGGGCCGACCGGGGAGCTGTTTTTT. It is translated as CASSLTGPTGELFF.

This clonotype was counted a few times. CDR3 sequence (DNA): TGTGCCAGCGGCAGGGTACGGGTCACTGAAGCTTTCTTT. Its translation: CASGRVRVTEAFF. The J gene is TRBJ1-1, the V gene TRBV7-2; D may be TRBD1 (5 bases). Germline V gene sequence: CDR1 SGHTA, CDR2 FQGNSA. CDR3 length: 13 amino acids. V shed 8 bases and J shed 4 bases, with 14 bases lying between them.

On this clonotype itself: Mismatch with germline at one junction end may stem from a read error. The chain carries TRBV3-1 and TRBJ1-2; D is unclear. The length of the CDR3 is 10 residues. Per the germline V gene, CDR1 is LGHDT and CDR2 is YNNKEL (reference sequence). CDR3 protein: CAGELSLPLF. Here the CDR3 DNA reads TGTGCCGGCGAACTCAGTCTCCCGCTCTTC.

V and J are TRBV30 and TRBJ2-3; D is ambiguous. V lost 3 bases to trimming and J lost 1 base, with 5 bases between them. This CDR3 spans 12 amino acids. CDR1 is GTSNPN, CDR2 SVGIG, per germline (reference sequence). CDR3 protein: CAWSPGTDTQYF. In nucleotides, the CDR3 is TGTGCCTGGAGCCCAGGCACAGATACGCAGTATTTT.

This rearrangement joins TRBV18 to TRBJ2-7; 9 bases agree with TRBD1. This CDR3 spans 17 amino acids. Germline trimming cut 3 bases from V and 5 bases from J; bases unmatched to any gene: 14. Germline V gene lookup returns CDR1 KGHSH and CDR2 LQKENI. CDR3 bases: TGTGCCAGCTCACCGTCTGGCCCGGGACAGGGTTTCCACGAGCAGTACTTC. Protein product: CASSPSGPGQGFHEQYF. Complete variable domain (other parts from reference TRBV18 and TRBJ2-7): NAGVMQNPRHLVRRRGQEARLRCSPMKGHSHVYWYRQLPEEGLKFMVYLQKENIIDESGMPKERFSAEFPKEGPSILRIQQVVRGDSAAYFCASSPSGPGQGFHEQYFGPGTRLTVT.

The CDR3 loop is CATSREASNQPQHF. The CDR3 nucleotides read TGTGCCACCAGCAGAGAAGCGAGCAATCAGCCCCAGCATTTT. This rearrangement joins TRBV15 to TRBJ1-5; D not certain. Germline-derived CDR1 and CDR2 are LNHNV and YYDKDF (reference sequence). The CDR3 spans 14 residues. Between the trimmed V and J ends, which lost 0 bases and 1 base, there was a span of 4 bases.

V usage is TRBV28 and J usage is TRBJ1-1; no firm D call. CDR1 is MDHEN and CDR2 is SYDVKM in the germline V gene. CDR3 length: 11 amino acids. With 7 bases removed from V and 1 base from J, the gap between germline ends came to 4 bases. The CDR3 nucleotides are TGTGCCAGCACGGGGAACACTGAAGCTTTCTTT. Translation: CASTGNTEAFF. The full variable domain, its missing parts supplied by reference TRBV28 and TRBJ1-1, is DVKVTQSSRYLVKRTGEKVFLECVQDMDHENMFWYRQDPGLGLRLIYFSYDVKMKEKGDIPEGYSVSREKKERFSLILESASTNQTSMYLCASTGNTEAFFGQGTRLTVV.

The chain has TRBV19 and TRBJ2-3, with 10 bases aligning to TRBD1. The J segment lost 3 bases and the V segment lost 6 bases, leaving 6 bases of the junction unmatched. This CDR3 contains 15 residues. The germline V gene encodes CDR1 LNHDA and CDR2 SQIVND (reference sequence). As DNA, the CDR3 is TGTGCCAGTAGCAACCCGGGACAGGGGACAGATACGCAGTATTTT. Its translation: CASSNPGQGTDTQYF.

J is TRBJ1-1 and V is TRBV10-3, with a weak D call TRBD1 (5 bases). Per germline, CDR1 ENHRY and CDR2 SYGVKD. The CDR3 totals 15 residues. V was clipped by 4 bases and J by 10 bases, with 22 bases between them. The CDR3 coding sequence is TGTGCCATCAGTGGGACATCTATTGGCAGTAGTGGAGCTTTCTTT. Amino acids: CAISGTSIGSSGAFF.

This chain connects TRBV7-9 to TRBJ2-3, with 10 positions matching TRBD1. Per germline, CDR1 SEHNR and CDR2 FQNEAQ (reference sequence). V lost 3 bases, J lost 4 bases, and 7 bases stayed unmatched. The CDR3 loop spans 16 amino acids. CDR3 DNA sequence: TGTGCCAGCAGCTTTACGACAGGGGGCGGTGCAGATACGCAGTATTTT. Its translation is CASSFTTGGGADTQYF.

The chain has TRBV23-1 and TRBJ1-5, with a possible D match to TRBD1 (6 bases). TRBV23-1 is classed as an ORF, of uncertain function. Trimming cost V 2 bases and J 0 bases, with 17 bases left between them. This CDR3 is built from 18 residues. The CDR3 bases are TGCGCCAGCAGTCAACGGGCTGGGGGCAGGGATAGCAATCAGCCCCAGCATTTT. Its protein is CASSQRAGGRDSNQPQHF.

This chain links TRBV20-1 with TRBJ2-5, with D maybe TRBD1 (6 bases). The CDR3 covers 14 residues. Germline values: CDR1 DFQATT, CDR2 SNEGSKA (reference sequence). Trimming removed 6 bases from V and 1 base from J, with 15 bases in between. CDR3 residues: CSAERGGVQETQYF. The CDR3, as DNA: TGCAGTGCCGAGCGTGGGGGCGTCCAAGAGACCCAGTACTTC.

The V and J genes are TRBV27 and TRBJ1-6; D call uncertain. V lost 8 bases and J 7 bases, leaving 15 bases between the germline ends. Germline CDR1 MNHEY, CDR2 SMNVEV (reference sequence). CDR3 length: 14 residues. Here the CDR3 reads CASGLGLVNSPLHF. CDR3 nucleotides: TGTGCCAGCGGGTTAGGGCTTGTGAATTCACCCCTCCACTTT.

This clonotype was detected a few times. J is TRBJ2-7 and V is TRBV11-2; 9 nucleotides line up with TRBD2. V was clipped by 3 bases and J by 8 bases; unmatched bases: 8. This CDR3 spans 14 amino acids. Germline V lookup: CDR1 SGHAT, CDR2 FQNNGV. The CDR3 nucleotides read TGTGCCAGCAGCTTTTGGCGGGAGGGGAGGAAGCAGTACTTC. Amino acids: CASSFWREGRKQYF.

Only a few counts were recorded for this clonotype. The chain joins TRBV20-1 to TRBJ1-2, with 9 bases that match TRBD1. After removal of 5 bases from V and 7 bases from J, the junction contained 11 bases not matched to a gene. This CDR3 is 14 amino acids long. Germline lookup yields CDR1 DFQATT and CDR2 SNEGSKA (reference sequence). The CDR3 sequence is CSAPRAGTGFGYTF. In nucleotides, the CDR3 is TGCAGTGCTCCCAGGGCCGGGACAGGGTTTGGCTACACCTTC.

The chain combines TRBV11-3 with TRBJ2-7, with TRBD2 matching over 10 bases. Germline V gene lookup returns CDR1 SGHNT and CDR2 YENEEA. CDR3 length: 16 amino acids. After removal of 1 base from V and 2 bases from J, the junction contained 5 bases not matched to a gene. Here the CDR3 reads CASSLAVAGGAYEQYF. In DNA form, the CDR3 reads TGTGCCAGCAGCTTAGCTGTAGCGGGGGGAGCCTACGAGCAGTACTTC. Drawing the rest from reference TRBV11-3 and TRBJ2-7, the complete variable domain is EAGVVQSPRYKIIEKKQPVAFWCNPISGHNTLYWYLQNLGQGPELLIRYENEEAVDDSQLPKDRFSAERLKGVDSTLKIQPAELGDSAVYLCASSLAVAGGAYEQYFGPGTRLTVT.

The chain joins TRBV11-1 to TRBJ2-1, with D possibly being TRBD2 (6 bases). The CDR3 spans 14 residues. The germline gives CDR1 SGHAT, CDR2 FQDESV (reference sequence). V lost 3 bases to trimming and J lost 4 bases, with 10 bases between them. CDR3 sequence reads: CASSFSGLYNEQFF. CDR3 DNA sequence: TGTGCCAGCAGCTTTAGCGGACTGTACAATGAGCAGTTCTTC.

This CDR3 is CATSDHSYEQYF. The CDR3 DNA reads as TGTGCCACCAGTGACCACAGCTACGAGCAGTACTTC. This chain uses TRBV24-1 with TRBJ2-7; D is undetermined. The ends were cut back, 4 bases at V and 3 bases at J, with 6 bases in the middle. Per the germline V gene, CDR1 is KGHDR and CDR2 is SFDVKD. There are 12 residues in the CDR3.

In this sample, this clonotype turned up a few times. The rearrangement joins TRBV6-2 or TRBV6-3 to TRBJ1-1, with D tentatively TRBD1 (5 bases). This CDR3 comprises 13 residues. V dropped 6 bases and J dropped 4 bases, with 12 bases sitting between them. The germline V gene has CDR1 MNHEY and CDR2 SVGEGT. As DNA, the CDR3 is TGTGCCAGCAGCTGGGGACCTGTCACTGAAGCTTTCTTT. Residues: CASSWGPVTEAFF.

The chain carries TRBV20-1 and TRBJ2-7; 8 bases are a match to TRBD2. The CDR3 is 15 residues long. Germline V lookup: CDR1 DFQATT, CDR2 SNEGSKA (reference sequence). The trim removed 0 bases at V and 0 bases at J, leaving 4 bases unmatched. CDR3 region: CSARDPSGPSYEQYF. DNA for the CDR3: TGCAGTGCTAGAGACCCTAGCGGGCCCTCCTACGAGCAGTACTTC.

The rearrangement joins TRBV2 to TRBJ2-5, with D perhaps TRBD1 or TRBD2 (5 bases each). Per the germline V gene, CDR1 is SNHLY and CDR2 is FYNNEI. The V end lost 6 bases, the J end lost 5 bases, and 7 bases lay between the germline ends. This CDR3 comprises 11 residues. CDR3 sequence reads: CASRGEETQYF. The CDR3, as DNA: TGTGCCAGCAGGGGGGAGGAGACCCAGTACTTC. Filled out from reference TRBV2 and TRBJ2-5, the complete variable domain reads EPEVTQTPSHQVTQMGQEVILRCVPISNHLYFYWYRQILGQKVEFLVSFYNNEISEKSEIFDDQFSVERPDGSNFTLKIRSTKLEDSAMYFCASRGEETQYFGPGTRLLVL.

There are a few counts of this clonotype. J is TRBJ1-2 and V is TRBV28; 7 nucleotides align to TRBD1. J was trimmed by 3 bases and V by 2 bases; bases with no gene match: 6. Per germline, CDR1 MDHEN and CDR2 SYDVKM. The CDR3 length is 15 residues. CDR3 coding DNA: TGTGCCAGCAGTTTACGGCGACAGGGAGACTATGGCTACACCTTC. It yields the protein CASSLRRQGDYGYTF.

The CDR3 nucleotides are TGTGCCAGCAGTTTATACGTACAGGGGGGCACTGAAGCTTTCTTT. It is translated as CASSLYVQGGTEAFF. The rearrangement links TRBV27 to TRBJ1-1; 8 nucleotides line up with TRBD1. CDR3 size: 15 residues. Per the germline V gene, CDR1 is MNHEY and CDR2 is SMNVEV (reference sequence). V gave up 1 base and J gave up 4 bases; unmatched junction bases: 5.

J is TRBJ2-4 and V is TRBV5-1; D remains unclear. Trimming took 0 bases from V and 0 from J, leaving 13 bases between them. Germline V CDR1 and CDR2: SGHRS, YFSETQ. The CDR3 extends over 17 amino acids. CDR3 coding DNA: TGCGCCAGCAGCTTGGAACAGACCACTATAGCCAAAAACATTCAGTACTTC. It codes for CASSLEQTTIAKNIQYF.